The text below deals with one T cell receptor beta chain. The antigen is unknown. Patients had newly diagnosed, untreated stage II-IVA oral cavity squamous cell carcinoma. Patients had HPV-negative, locally advanced oral cavity squamous cell carcinoma. This sample is part of a study of neoadjuvant anti-PD-1 for oral cavity cancer. At the level of the study: Most patients had three to four biweekly doses of 3 mg/kg nivolumab before resection. Whole-study findings and limits: Non-responders to neoadjuvant nivolumab had significantly more clonal PBMC T cells than responders.

Here immunoSEQ multiplex PCR was the method, and the copy in TCRdb shows in-frame clones only, minus some. There are 80,000 to 95,000 clones in the sample; around 80% occur only once, and 3.1% lies in the top ten. This sequence originates from a person aged 35 to 85 with oral cavity squamous cell carcinoma. The sequences come from PBMCs, collected before nivolumab (anti-PD-1) treatment.

The CDR3 protein is CASSSPDGRVRETQYF. CDR3 nucleotides: TGTGCCAGCAGCTCGCCAGACGGTCGGGTTAGAGAGACCCAGTACTTC. The J gene is TRBJ2-5, the V gene TRBV5-5; no definite D call. The CDR3 has 16 residues. Trimming took 3 bases from V and 4 from J, leaving 19 bases between them. From germline, CDR1 is SGHKS and CDR2 YYEKEE (reference sequence).